Listed here are 15 T cell receptor beta chains from one sample, sequenced in a study of post-analysis software for immune sequencing data. General study findings and limits: When patients were compared with controls, about 5 TRBV segments were more frequent, TRBV5-6, TRBV5-1 and TRBV20-1 among them.

TCR beta libraries were prepared from cDNA with unique molecular identifiers. TCRdb reprocessed the PCR reads via MiXCR and lists one record per CDR3 protein. This table has 400,000 to 500,000 distinct CDR3 sequences, roughly 40% appearing once. Which antigens these TCRs recognize remains unknown. The material sequenced was blood. These receptors were taken from a girl aged 2 to 9 with multiple sclerosis.

This clonotype has ten or more counts. V is TRBV5-1 and J is TRBJ2-5; 8 nucleotides match TRBD1. The CDR3 consists of 14 residues. CDR1 and CDR2 (germline): SGHRS, YFSETQ. With 2 bases clipped from V and 5 bases from J, the junction kept 5 bases outside the gene matches. The CDR3 sequence is CASSFQGAVETQYF. The CDR3 nucleotides read TGCGCCAGCAGCTTTCAGGGGGCCGTGGAGACCCAGTACTTC.

In its sample, this clonotype was seen a few times. The chain is built from TRBV20-1 and TRBJ1-2, with 9 bases lining up with TRBD1. CDR3 length equals 13 residues. The V gene end was trimmed by 1 base and the J gene end by 6 bases; junction bases not matched to a gene: 3. Germline CDR1 reads DFQATT; CDR2 reads SNEGSKA (reference sequence). CDR3 DNA: TGCAGTGCTAGAGGCCGGACAGGGGATGGCTACACCTTC. This translates into CSARGRTGDGYTF.

The chain recombines TRBV5-1 with TRBJ1-1; perhaps TRBD1 as D (6 bases). The germline V and J ends were trimmed by 4 bases and 10 bases, with 20 bases remaining between them. Germline lookup yields CDR1 SGHRS and CDR2 YFSETQ. The CDR3 has 14 residues. CDR3 bases: TGCGCCAGCAGCCAAACTCGGACGGAGGGGGGAGCTTTCTTT. Translated: CASSQTRTEGGAFF.

The chain uses TRBV2 and TRBJ2-4; D ambiguous. Between the trimmed V and J ends, which lost 6 bases and 1 base, there was a span of 7 bases. This CDR3 region has 13 residues. CDR1 and CDR2 (germline): SNHLY, FYNNEI. CDR3 region: CASRPNAKNIQYF. In DNA, the CDR3 is TGTGCCAGCAGACCCAACGCCAAAAACATTCAGTACTTC.

This clonotype was counted between two and nine times. CDR3 region: CASSHYPGTSRTWRQFF. Here the CDR3 DNA reads TGTGCCAGCAGTCACTATCCCGGGACTAGCCGGACCTGGAGGCAGTTCTTC. The chain combines TRBV12-3 or TRBV12-4 with TRBJ2-1; 9 nucleotides match TRBD2. The CDR3 runs 17 residues. J was trimmed by 12 bases and V by 5 bases; bases with no gene match: 20.

The gene calls are TRBV7-9 and TRBJ1-6; no clear D gene. The CDR3 totals 16 residues. CDR1 and CDR2 from the germline V gene are SEHNR and FQNEAQ (reference sequence). V lost 5 bases and J lost 0, with 11 bases in between. CDR3 nucleotide sequence: TGTGCCAGCAGCCCGAAGGACGCCTCCTATAATTCACCCCTCCACTTT. Translated, it gives CASSPKDASYNSPLHF.

The V and J genes are TRBV20-1 and TRBJ2-1; 7 nucleotides line up with TRBD1. CDR3 length equals 14 residues. CDR1 is DFQATT, CDR2 SNEGSKA, per germline (reference sequence). J gave up 8 bases and V 1 base, and 8 bases lay outside the gene matches. CDR3 region: CSARVDQGVDEQFF. In nucleotides, the CDR3 is TGCAGTGCTAGAGTCGACCAGGGGGTGGATGAGCAGTTCTTC.

The chain uses TRBV2 and TRBJ2-5; TRBD2 might be the D (6 bases). Germline V gene lookup returns CDR1 SNHLY and CDR2 FYNNEI. V was clipped by 0 bases and J by 4 bases, with 12 bases between them. The CDR3 has 15 amino acids. The CDR3 is CASSEAEGYPETQYF. The DNA for the CDR3 is TGTGCCAGCAGTGAAGCGGAGGGCTACCCAGAGACCCAGTACTTC.

The rearrangement links TRBV6-1 to TRBJ1-5; tentatively, D is TRBD1 (5 bases). The CDR3 sequence is 17 residues long. The V gene lost 0 bases and the J gene lost 7 bases, with 19 bases spanning the gap. Germline V gene data show CDR1 as MNHNS and CDR2 as SASEGT. DNA of the CDR3: TGTGCCAGCAGTGAAGCGCTTCAAGGGGCGCTTGGACAGCCCCAGCATTTT. Translation: CASSEALQGALGQPQHF.

Comments on this clonotype: In this CDR3 the conserved last residue, phenylalanine or tryptophan, is missing, so a read error is likely. The genes are TRBV6-5 and TRBJ2-3, with TRBD2 matching over 7 bases. From germline, CDR1 is MNHEY and CDR2 SVGAGI. The CDR3 has 16 amino acids. The ends lost 7 bases at V and 8 bases at J; junction bases unmatched: 18. Here the CDR3 DNA reads TGTGCCAGCATTCTAACGTTAGCGGGCTTTAATGGTACGCAGTATTGT. Translated, it gives CASILTLAGFNGTQYC.

The chain links TRBV4-1 to TRBJ1-2, with 7 bases fitting TRBD1. Germline V gene lookup returns CDR1 MGHRA and CDR2 YSYEKL. V shed 4 bases, J shed 3 bases, and the junction held 5 bases outside the gene matches. The CDR3 is 14 residues long. Here the CDR3 reads CASSRPGTDYGYTF. CDR3 nucleotides: TGCGCCAGCAGCCGTCCCGGGACAGACTATGGCTACACCTTC.

This clonotype has a handful of counts. The chain is built from TRBV7-9 and TRBJ2-1, with TRBD2 matching 7 bases. Per germline, CDR1 SEHNR and CDR2 FQNEAQ (reference sequence). V lost 4 bases, J lost 7 bases, and 13 bases stayed unmatched. CDR3 length: 16 residues. For the CDR3, the DNA is TGTGCCAGCAGCTCCATAAACGGACTAGATCGTAATGAGCAGTTCTTC. It specifies CASSSINGLDRNEQFF.

The chain recombines TRBV7-8 with TRBJ2-5, with 7 bases matching TRBD2. The CDR3 has 17 amino acids. CDR1 SGHVS and CDR2 FQNEAQ come from the germline V gene. V lost 1 base, J lost 11 bases, and 19 bases stayed unmatched. The CDR3 region has the DNA TGTGCCAGCAGCTTAGTTTTGGCGCCGGGGACTATGAATGAGCAGTACTTC. It yields the protein CASSLVLAPGTMNEQYF.

This sequence joins TRBV7-9 and TRBJ2-3; D gene uncertain. This CDR3 contains 12 residues. Trimming pared 8 bases from V and 6 bases from J, leaving 12 bases between. Germline V gene sequence: CDR1 SEHNR, CDR2 FQNEAQ (reference sequence). The CDR3 DNA is TGTGCCAGCGGCCCGCTCTTGGATACGCAGTATTTT. As protein: CASGPLLDTQYF.

The chain is built from TRBV7-9 and TRBJ1-5; D is perhaps TRBD1 (5 bases). V was pared by 1 base and J by 3 bases, with 7 bases between. The length of the CDR3 is 14 residues. Germline values: CDR1 SEHNR, CDR2 FQNEAQ (reference sequence). The DNA for the CDR3 is TGTGCCAGCAGCTTAGTAGGGGACAATCAGCCCCAGCATTTT. Its translation is CASSLVGDNQPQHF.